Each of the 2 T cell receptor beta chains below was sequenced from the same sample in a study of T cell changes during pregnancy in multiple sclerosis. TCRdb's table, derived via immunoSEQ multiplex PCR, lists solely in-frame clones and lacks some. Of 100,000 or so clones listed, around 93% are singletons. Sequences were derived from peripheral blood, sampled in the third trimester of pregnancy. These TCRs come from a female donor with multiple sclerosis, enrolled in a pregnancy study.

The chain couples TRBV19 to TRBJ2-7; TRBD1 matches at 8 bases. CDR3 length: 12 amino acids. From germline, CDR1 is LNHDA and CDR2 SQIVND (reference sequence). With 9 bases clipped from V and 6 bases from J, the junction kept 7 bases outside the gene matches. The CDR3 DNA sequence: TGTGCCAGCTCAATGACAGGGGCCGAGCAGTACTTC. Translation: CASSMTGAEQYF. Drawing the rest from reference TRBV19 and TRBJ2-7, the complete variable domain is DGGITQSPKYLFRKEGQNVTLSCEQNLNHDAMYWYRQDPGQGLRLIYYSQIVNDFQKGDIAEGYSVSREKKESFPLTVTSAQKNPTAFYLCASSMTGAEQYFGPGTRLTVT.

The rearrangement uses TRBV6-1 and TRBJ2-5; 9 bases are shared with TRBD2. CDR1 is MNHNS, CDR2 SASEGT, per germline. The CDR3 extends over 17 amino acids. Trimming removed 3 bases from V and 2 bases from J; junction bases left unmatched: 10. CDR3 nucleotides: TGTGCCAGCAGTGAGTTGCCTAGCGGGACCTATCAAGAGACCCAGTACTTC. Amino acid sequence: CASSELPSGTYQETQYF.